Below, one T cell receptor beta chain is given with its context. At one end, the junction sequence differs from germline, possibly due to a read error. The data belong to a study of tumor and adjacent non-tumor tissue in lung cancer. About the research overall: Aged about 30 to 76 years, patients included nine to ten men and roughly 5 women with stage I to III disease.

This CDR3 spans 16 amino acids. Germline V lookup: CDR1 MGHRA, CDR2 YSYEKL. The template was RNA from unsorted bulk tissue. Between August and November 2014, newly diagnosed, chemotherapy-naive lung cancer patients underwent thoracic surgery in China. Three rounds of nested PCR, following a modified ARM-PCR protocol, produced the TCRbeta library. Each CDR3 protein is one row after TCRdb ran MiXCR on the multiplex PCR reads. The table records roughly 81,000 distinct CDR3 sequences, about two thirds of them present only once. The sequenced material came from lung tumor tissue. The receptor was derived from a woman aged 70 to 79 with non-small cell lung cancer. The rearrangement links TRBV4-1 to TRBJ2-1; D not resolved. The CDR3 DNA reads TGCGCCAGCAGCCTTCACGCTGGCGGCCACTACAATGAGCAGCTCTTC. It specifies CASSLHAGGHYNEQLF.